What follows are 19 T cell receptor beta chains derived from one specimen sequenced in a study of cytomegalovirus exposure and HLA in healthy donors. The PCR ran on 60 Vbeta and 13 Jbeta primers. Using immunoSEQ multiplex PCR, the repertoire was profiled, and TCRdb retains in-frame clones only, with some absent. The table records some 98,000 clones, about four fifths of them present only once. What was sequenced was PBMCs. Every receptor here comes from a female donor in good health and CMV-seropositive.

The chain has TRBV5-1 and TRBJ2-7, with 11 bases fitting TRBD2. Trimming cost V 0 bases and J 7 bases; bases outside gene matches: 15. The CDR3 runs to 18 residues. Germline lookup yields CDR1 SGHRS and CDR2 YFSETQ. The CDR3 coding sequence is TGCGCCAGCAGCTTGGCTACTAGCGGGAGCGCGGGAGGACGGGAGCAGTACTTC. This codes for CASSLATSGSAGGREQYF.

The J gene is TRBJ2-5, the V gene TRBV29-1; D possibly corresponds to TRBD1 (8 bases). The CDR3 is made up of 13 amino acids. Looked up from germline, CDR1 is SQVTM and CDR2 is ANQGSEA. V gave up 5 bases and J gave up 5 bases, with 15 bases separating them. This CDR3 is CSVPDREGETQYF. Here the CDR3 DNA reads TGCAGCGTTCCGGACAGGGAGGGGGAGACCCAGTACTTC. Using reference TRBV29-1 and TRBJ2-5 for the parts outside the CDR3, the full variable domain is SAVISQKPSRDICQRGTSLTIQCQVDSQVTMMFWYRQQPGQSLTLIATANQGSEATYESGFVIDKFPISRPNLTFSTLTVSNMSPEDSSIYLCSVPDREGETQYFGPGTRLLVL.

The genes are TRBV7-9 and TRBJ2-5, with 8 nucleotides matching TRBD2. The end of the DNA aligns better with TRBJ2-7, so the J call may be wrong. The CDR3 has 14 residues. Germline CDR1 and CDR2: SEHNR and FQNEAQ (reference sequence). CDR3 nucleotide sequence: TGTGCCAGCTCTGCGGGACTAGTTCTCGACGAGCAGTACTTC. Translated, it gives CASSAGLVLDEQYF.

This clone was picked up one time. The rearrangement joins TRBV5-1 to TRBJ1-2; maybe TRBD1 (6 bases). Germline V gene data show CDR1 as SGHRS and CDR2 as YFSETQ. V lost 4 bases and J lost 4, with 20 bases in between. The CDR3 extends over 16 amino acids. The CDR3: CASSLRLGGASYGYTF. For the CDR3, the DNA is TGCGCCAGCAGCCTCAGGTTGGGGGGGGCCAGCTATGGCTACACCTTC.

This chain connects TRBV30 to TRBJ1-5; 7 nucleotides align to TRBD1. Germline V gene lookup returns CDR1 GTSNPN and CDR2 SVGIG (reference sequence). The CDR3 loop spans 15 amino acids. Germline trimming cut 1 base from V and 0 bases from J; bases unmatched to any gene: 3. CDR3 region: CAWSGGQASNQPQHF. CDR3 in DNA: TGTGCCTGGAGTGGAGGACAGGCTAGCAATCAGCCCCAGCATTTT.

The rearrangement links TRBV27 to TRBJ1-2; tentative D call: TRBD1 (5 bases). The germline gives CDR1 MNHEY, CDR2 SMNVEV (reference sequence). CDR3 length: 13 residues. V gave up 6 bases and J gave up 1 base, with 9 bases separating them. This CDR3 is CASSLQVNYGYTF. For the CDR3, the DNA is TGTGCCAGCAGCCTACAGGTTAACTATGGCTACACCTTC.

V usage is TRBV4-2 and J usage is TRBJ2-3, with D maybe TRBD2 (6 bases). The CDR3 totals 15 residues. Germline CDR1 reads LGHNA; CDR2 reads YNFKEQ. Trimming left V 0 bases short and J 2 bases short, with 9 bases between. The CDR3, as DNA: TGTGCCAGCAGCCAAGAGGGGGGAGCCACAGATACGCAGTATTTT. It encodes CASSQEGGATDTQYF.

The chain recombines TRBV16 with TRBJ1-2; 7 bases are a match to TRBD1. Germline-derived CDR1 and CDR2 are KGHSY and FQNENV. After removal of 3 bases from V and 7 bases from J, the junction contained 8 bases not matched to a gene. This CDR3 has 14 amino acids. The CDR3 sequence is CASSQRDRRIGYTF. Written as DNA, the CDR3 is TGTGCCAGCAGCCAGCGGGACAGAAGAATTGGCTACACCTTC.

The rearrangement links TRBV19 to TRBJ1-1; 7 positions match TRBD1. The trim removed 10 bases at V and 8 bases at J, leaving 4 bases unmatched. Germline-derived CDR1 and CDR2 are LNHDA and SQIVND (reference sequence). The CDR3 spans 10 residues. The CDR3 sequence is CATGTVEAFF. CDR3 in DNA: TGTGCCACCGGGACAGTCGAAGCTTTCTTT.

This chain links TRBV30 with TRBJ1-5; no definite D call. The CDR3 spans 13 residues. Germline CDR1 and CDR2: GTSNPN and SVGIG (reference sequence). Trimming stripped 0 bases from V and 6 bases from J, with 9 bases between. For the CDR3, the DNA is TGTGCCTGGAGTGTACCGGGAGGTCAGCCCCAGCATTTT. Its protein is CAWSVPGGQPQHF.

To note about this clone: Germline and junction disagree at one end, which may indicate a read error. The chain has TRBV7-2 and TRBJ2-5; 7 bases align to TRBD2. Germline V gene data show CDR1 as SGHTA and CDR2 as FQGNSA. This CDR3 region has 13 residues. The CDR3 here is CASSPQGGGFQHF. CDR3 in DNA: TGTGCCAGCAGCCCCCAGGGCGGGGGTTTTCAGCACTTC.

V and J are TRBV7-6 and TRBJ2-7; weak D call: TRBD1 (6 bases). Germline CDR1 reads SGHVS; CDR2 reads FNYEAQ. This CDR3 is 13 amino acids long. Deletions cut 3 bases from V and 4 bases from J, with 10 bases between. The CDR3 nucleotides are TGTGCCAGCAGCTTCGCACAGGGTTACGAGCAGTACTTC. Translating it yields CASSFAQGYEQYF.

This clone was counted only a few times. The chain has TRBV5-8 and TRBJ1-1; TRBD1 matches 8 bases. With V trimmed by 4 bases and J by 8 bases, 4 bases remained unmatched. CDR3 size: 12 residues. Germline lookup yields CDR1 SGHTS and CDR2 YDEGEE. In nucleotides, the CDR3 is TGTGCCAGCAGCAGGAACAGGGGGGAAGCTTTCTTT. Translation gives CASSRNRGEAFF.

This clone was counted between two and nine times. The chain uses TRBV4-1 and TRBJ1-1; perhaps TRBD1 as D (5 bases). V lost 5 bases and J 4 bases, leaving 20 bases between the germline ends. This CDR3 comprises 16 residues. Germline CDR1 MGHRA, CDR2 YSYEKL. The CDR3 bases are TGCGCCAGCAGCTCAGACTGGGGGGTGGGGGGCACTGAAGCTTTCTTT. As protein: CASSSDWGVGGTEAFF.

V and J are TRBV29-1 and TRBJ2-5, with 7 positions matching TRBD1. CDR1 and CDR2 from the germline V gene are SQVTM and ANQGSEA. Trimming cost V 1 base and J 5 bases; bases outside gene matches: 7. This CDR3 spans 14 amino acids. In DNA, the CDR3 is TGCAGCGTTGAAGGGACAGGCCCCCGGGAGACCCAGTACTTC. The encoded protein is CSVEGTGPRETQYF.

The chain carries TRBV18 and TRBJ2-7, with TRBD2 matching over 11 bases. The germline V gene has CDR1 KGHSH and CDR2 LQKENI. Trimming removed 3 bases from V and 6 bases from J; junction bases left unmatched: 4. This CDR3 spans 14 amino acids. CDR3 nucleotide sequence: TGTGCCAGCTCACCCCTTAGCGGGGGGGGCGAGCAGTACTTC. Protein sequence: CASSPLSGGGEQYF.

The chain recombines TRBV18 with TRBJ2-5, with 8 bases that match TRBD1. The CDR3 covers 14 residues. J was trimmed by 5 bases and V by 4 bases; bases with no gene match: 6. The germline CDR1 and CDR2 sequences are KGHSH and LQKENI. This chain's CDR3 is CASSRQGPWETQYF. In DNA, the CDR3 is TGTGCCAGCTCACGACAGGGGCCCTGGGAGACCCAGTACTTC. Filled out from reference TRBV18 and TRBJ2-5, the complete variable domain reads NAGVMQNPRHLVRRRGQEARLRCSPMKGHSHVYWYRQLPEEGLKFMVYLQKENIIDESGMPKERFSAEFPKEGPSILRIQQVVRGDSAAYFCASSRQGPWETQYFGPGTRLLVL.

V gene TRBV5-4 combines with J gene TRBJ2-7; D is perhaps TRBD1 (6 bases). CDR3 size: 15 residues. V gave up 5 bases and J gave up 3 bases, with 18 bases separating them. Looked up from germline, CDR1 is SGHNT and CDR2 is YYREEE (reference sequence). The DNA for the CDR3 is TGTGCCAGCAGATTACAGGGATGGAATGACTACGAGCAGTACTTC. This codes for CASRLQGWNDYEQYF.

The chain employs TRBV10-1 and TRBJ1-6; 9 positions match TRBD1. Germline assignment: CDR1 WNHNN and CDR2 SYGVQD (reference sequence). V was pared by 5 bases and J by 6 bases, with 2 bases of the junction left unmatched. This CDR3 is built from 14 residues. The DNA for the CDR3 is TGCGCCAGCAGTCTGGGACAGGGTAATTCACCCCTCCACTTT. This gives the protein CASSLGQGNSPLHF.